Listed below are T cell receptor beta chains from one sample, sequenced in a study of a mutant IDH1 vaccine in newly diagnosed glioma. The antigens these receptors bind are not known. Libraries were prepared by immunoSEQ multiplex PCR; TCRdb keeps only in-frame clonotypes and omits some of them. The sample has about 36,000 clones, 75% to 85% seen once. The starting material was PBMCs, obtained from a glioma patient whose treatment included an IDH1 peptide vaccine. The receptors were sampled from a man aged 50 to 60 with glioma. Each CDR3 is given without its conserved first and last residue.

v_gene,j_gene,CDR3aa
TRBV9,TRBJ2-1,ASSVVSDHRDEQF
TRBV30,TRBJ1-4,AWSPPGADGRLF
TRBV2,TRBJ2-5,ASRDYQETQY
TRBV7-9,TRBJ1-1,ASSPLGTGLNTEAF
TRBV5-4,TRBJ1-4,ASSLTGTRNEKLF
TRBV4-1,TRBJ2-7,ASSQGLARSYEQY
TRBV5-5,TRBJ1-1,ASSLAPTGMNTEAF
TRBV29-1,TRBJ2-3,SARTAGDTQY
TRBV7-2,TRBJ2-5,ASSLRGADGTQY
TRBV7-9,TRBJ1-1,ASSIVGTEAF
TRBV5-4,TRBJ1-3,ASSLPGGSSGNTIY
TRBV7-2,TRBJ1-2,ASSFRPPFYT
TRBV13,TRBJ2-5,ASSLGRVQETQY
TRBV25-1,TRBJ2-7,ASSDDRNYEQY
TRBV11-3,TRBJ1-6,ASSLAPGSAPLH
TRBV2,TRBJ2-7,ASSGSGNEQY
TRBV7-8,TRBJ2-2,ASSLRRFPGELF
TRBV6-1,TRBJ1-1,ASTYRQSMNTEAF
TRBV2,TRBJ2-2,ASGVEELF
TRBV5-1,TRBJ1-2,ASALAGGRGYT
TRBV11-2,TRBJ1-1,ASSFGDRSNTEAF
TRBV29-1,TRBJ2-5,SVSGTAQETQY
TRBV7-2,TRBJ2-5,ASKPGAGQETQY
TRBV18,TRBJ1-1,ASSPLTRVNTEAF
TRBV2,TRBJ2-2,ASSATRNTGELF
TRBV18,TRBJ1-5,ASSPLGVSNQPQH
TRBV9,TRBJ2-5,ASSVAGLQETQY
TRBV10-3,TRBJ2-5,ATRQGLQETQY
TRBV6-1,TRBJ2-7,ASSGRDRGYSYEQY
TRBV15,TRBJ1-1,ATSKGLNTEAF
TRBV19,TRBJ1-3,ASTSVFSGNTIY
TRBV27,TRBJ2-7,ASRGLIGEQY
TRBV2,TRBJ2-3,ASIGHNTDTQY
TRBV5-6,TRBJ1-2,ASSLGGEARGYT
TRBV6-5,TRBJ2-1,ASNLAGGLREGQF
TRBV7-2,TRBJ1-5,ASSLDGAAQH
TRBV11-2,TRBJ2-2,ASSLSVNTGELF
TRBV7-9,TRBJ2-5,ASSLAAGLETQY
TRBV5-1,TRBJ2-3,ASNLLAGVADTQY
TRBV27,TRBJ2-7,ASYTPGGYEQY
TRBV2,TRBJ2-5,ASQRRGGVQETQY
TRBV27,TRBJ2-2,ASTTPSPNTGELF
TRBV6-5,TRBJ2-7,ASKRVVGQDYEQY
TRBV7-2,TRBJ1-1,ASSLDIGDTEAF
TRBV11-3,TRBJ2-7,ASSLGSGREQY
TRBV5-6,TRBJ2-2,ASSSGLKNTGELF
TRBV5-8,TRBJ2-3,ASSPRVDTQY
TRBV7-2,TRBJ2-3,ASSLGIVVSDTQY